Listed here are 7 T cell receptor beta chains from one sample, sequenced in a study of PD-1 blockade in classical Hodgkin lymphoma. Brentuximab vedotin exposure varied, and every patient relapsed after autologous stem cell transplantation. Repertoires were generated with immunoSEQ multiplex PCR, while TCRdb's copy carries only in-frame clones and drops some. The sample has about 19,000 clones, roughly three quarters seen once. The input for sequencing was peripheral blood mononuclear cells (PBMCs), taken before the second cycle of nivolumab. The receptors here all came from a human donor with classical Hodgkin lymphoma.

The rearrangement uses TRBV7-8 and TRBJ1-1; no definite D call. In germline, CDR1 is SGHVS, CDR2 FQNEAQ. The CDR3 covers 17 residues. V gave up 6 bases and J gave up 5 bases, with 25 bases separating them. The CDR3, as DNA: TGTGCCAGCAGTTCAAGGGTACCGGGTCTCAGCAGAACTGAAGCTTTCTTT. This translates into CASSSRVPGLSRTEAFF. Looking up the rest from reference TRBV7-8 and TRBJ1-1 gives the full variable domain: GAGVSQSPRYKVAKRGQDVALRCDPISGHVSLFWYQQALGQGPEFLTYFQNEAQLDKSGLPSDRFFAERPEGSVSTLKIQRTQQEDSAVYLCASSSRVPGLSRTEAFFGQGTRLTVV.

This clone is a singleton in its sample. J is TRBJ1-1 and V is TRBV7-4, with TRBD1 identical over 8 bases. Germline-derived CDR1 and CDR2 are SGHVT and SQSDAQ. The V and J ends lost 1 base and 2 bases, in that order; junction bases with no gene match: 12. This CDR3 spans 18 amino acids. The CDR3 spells CASSLGNDGQGGNTEAFF. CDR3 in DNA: TGTGCCAGCAGCTTAGGAAACGATGGACAGGGTGGAAACACTGAAGCTTTCTTT.

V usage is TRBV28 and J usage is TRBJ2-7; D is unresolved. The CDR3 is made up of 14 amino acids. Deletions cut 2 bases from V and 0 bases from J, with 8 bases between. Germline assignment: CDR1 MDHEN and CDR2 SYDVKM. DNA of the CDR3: TGTGCCAGCAGTTTAAGGTCCTACTCCTACGAGCAGTACTTC. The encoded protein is CASSLRSYSYEQYF.

This chain's CDR3 is CSVVLDRGGYTF. The CDR3 DNA is TGCAGCGTTGTGTTGGACAGAGGTGGCTACACCTTC. This rearrangement joins TRBV29-1 to TRBJ1-2; possibly TRBD1 for D (6 bases). The CDR3 loop spans 12 amino acids. Germline V gene data show CDR1 as SQVTM and CDR2 as ANQGSEA. V was pared by 4 bases and J by 7 bases, with 13 bases between. The full variable domain, its missing parts supplied by reference TRBV29-1 and TRBJ1-2, is SAVISQKPSRDICQRGTSLTIQCQVDSQVTMMFWYRQQPGQSLTLIATANQGSEATYESGFVIDKFPISRPNLTFSTLTVSNMSPEDSSIYLCSVVLDRGGYTFGSGTRLTVV.

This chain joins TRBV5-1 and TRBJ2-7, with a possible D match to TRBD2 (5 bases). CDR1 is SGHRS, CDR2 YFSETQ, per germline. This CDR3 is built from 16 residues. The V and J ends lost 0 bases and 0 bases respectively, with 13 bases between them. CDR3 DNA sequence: TGCGCCAGCAGCTTGGCCAACAGCGGTAGCTCCTACGAGCAGTACTTC. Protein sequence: CASSLANSGSSYEQYF.

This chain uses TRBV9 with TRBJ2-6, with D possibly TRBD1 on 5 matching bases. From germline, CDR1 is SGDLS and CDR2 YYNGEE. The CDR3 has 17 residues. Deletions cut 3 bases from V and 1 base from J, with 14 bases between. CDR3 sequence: CASSEDTVGSGANVLTF. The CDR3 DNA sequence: TGTGCCAGCAGCGAGGACACAGTTGGGTCTGGGGCCAACGTCCTGACTTTC.

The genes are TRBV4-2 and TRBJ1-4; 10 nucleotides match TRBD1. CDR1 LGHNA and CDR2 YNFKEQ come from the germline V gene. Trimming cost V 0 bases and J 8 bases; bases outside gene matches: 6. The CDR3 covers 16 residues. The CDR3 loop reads CASSQDLGQGTEKLFF. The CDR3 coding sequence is TGTGCCAGCAGCCAAGATTTGGGACAGGGGACCGAAAAACTGTTTTTT.